This T cell receptor (beta chain) was sequenced during a study of regulatory T cells in long-lasting Graves disease. Arm-PCR of CDR3 regions and iRepertoire HTBI primers were used to build TCR beta libraries. Each CDR3 protein is one row after TCRdb ran MiXCR on the multiplex PCR reads. This sample yields approximately 540,000 distinct CDR3 sequences, of which around 12% are seen a single time; about 8.9% belongs to the top ten. As for time point: newly diagnosed GD, antithyroid drugs for less than 3 months. RNA from PBMCs was the source of the TCR library. From each patient, around 9 milliliters of peripheral blood was drawn and collected into an EDTA anticoagulant tube. Trimming removed 2 bases from V and 0 bases from J, with 8 bases in between. CDR1 and CDR2 (germline): MNHEY, SVGAGI. This CDR3 comprises 14 residues. In addition, the sample was reused for a study of T cells in Graves' hyperthyroidism and ophthalmopathy.

This clonotype was sampled from a young woman with Graves disease. V usage is TRBV6-5 and J usage is TRBJ2-7; D uncertain. The sequencing used peripheral blood mononuclear cells (PBMCs), collected at new diagnosis, from a patient treated with antithyroid drugs. CDR3 protein: CASSYGLYSYEQYF. CDR3 bases: TGTGCCAGCAGTTACGGGCTTTACTCCTACGAGCAGTACTTC.